These 20 T cell receptor beta chains were all obtained from the same sample, sequenced in a study of cytomegalovirus exposure and HLA in healthy donors. Method: immunoSEQ multiplex PCR; TCRdb's copy keeps in-frame clones and lacks some. The sample lists over 85,000 clones; approximately 90% were seen once. The source material was PBMCs. The receptors were gathered from a woman in her late teens or twenties in good health and CMV-seronegative.

V usage is TRBV10-2 and J usage is TRBJ2-2; TRBD2 aligns across 10 bases. Losses at the gene ends were 5 bases for V and 3 bases for J; bases not matched to a gene: 9. This CDR3 spans 17 amino acids. The germline CDR1 and CDR2 sequences are WSHSY and SAAADI. DNA for the CDR3: TGCGCCAGCAGTTCCACTGGGCTAGCGGGAGACACCGGGGAGCTGTTTTTT. The encoded protein is CASSSTGLAGDTGELFF.

This chain connects TRBV18 to TRBJ1-3, with D hard to call. The CDR3 loop spans 15 amino acids. Deletions cut 1 base from V and 0 bases from J, with 7 bases between. The germline gives CDR1 KGHSH, CDR2 LQKENI. CDR3 coding DNA: TGTGCCAGCTCACCACAGAGTAGCTCTGGAAACACCATATATTTT. Residues: CASSPQSSSGNTIYF.

V gene TRBV4-1 combines with J gene TRBJ2-1, with TRBD1 identical over 10 bases. This CDR3 is built from 14 residues. Looked up from germline, CDR1 is MGHRA and CDR2 is YSYEKL. V gave up 8 bases and J gave up 5 bases; unmatched junction bases: 6. CDR3 sequence (DNA): TGCGCCAGCTCGACAGGGGGCCCCAACAATGAGCAGTTCTTC. It yields the protein CASSTGGPNNEQFF.

This clone was picked up one time. The genes are TRBV19 and TRBJ2-1; a possible D gene is TRBD2 (6 bases). Germline values: CDR1 LNHDA, CDR2 SQIVND (reference sequence). V lost 1 base and J lost 7, with 11 bases in between. The CDR3 loop spans 14 amino acids. The CDR3 DNA follows: TGTGCCAGTAGTATAGTAGGAGGGGCGAATGAGCAGTTCTTC. Its protein product is CASSIVGGANEQFF.

This clone came up once. The chain recombines TRBV7-2 with TRBJ2-7; 10 bases align to TRBD2. The CDR3 contains 14 residues. The ends lost 5 bases at V and 6 bases at J; junction bases unmatched: 7. Germline CDR1 and CDR2: SGHTA and FQGNSA. The CDR3 region is CASSPSSGGGEQYF. The CDR3 DNA reads TGTGCCAGCAGCCCTTCAAGCGGGGGGGGCGAGCAGTACTTC. The whole variable domain, remainder taken from reference TRBV7-2 and TRBJ2-7, is GAGVSQSPSNKVTEKGKDVELRCDPISGHTALYWYRQSLGQGLEFLIYFQGNSAPDKSGLPSDRFSAERTGGSVSTLTIQRTQQEDSAVYLCASSPSSGGGEQYFGPGTRLTVT.

The chain joins TRBV7-8 to TRBJ1-2; 7 bases agree with TRBD1. Trimming cost V 7 bases and J 3 bases; bases outside gene matches: 17. This CDR3 spans 17 amino acids. Germline CDR1 SGHVS, CDR2 FQNEAQ. The CDR3 spells CASTSRDRRSAYYGYTF. DNA for the CDR3: TGTGCCAGCACCTCAAGGGACAGACGTTCTGCATACTATGGCTACACCTTC.

The chain has TRBV28 and TRBJ1-5; weak D call: TRBD1 (6 bases). V was shortened by 6 bases and J by 6 bases, with 18 bases between the two germline ends. In germline, CDR1 is MDHEN, CDR2 SYDVKM. This CDR3 spans 15 amino acids. In DNA form, the CDR3 reads TGTGCCAGCAGCCTCGCGGGGGCAGGGTTTCAGCCCCAGCATTTT. Its protein is CASSLAGAGFQPQHF.

This rearrangement joins TRBV2 to TRBJ2-7; TRBD2 is a possible D gene (9 bases). Looked up from germline, CDR1 is SNHLY and CDR2 is FYNNEI. Trimming left V 6 bases short and J 6 bases short, with 21 bases between. The CDR3 extends over 15 amino acids. The CDR3 loop is CASSTQGATSGEQYF. The DNA for the CDR3 is TGTGCCAGCAGCACCCAGGGGGCGACTAGCGGCGAGCAGTACTTC.

The V call is TRBV6-5, the J call TRBJ2-5, with TRBD2 identical over 7 bases. This CDR3 has 15 residues. V shed 6 bases, J shed 4 bases, and the junction held 11 bases outside the gene matches. CDR1 and CDR2 from the germline V gene are MNHEY and SVGAGI. The CDR3 nucleotides are TGTGCCAGCAGCACACGGGGGGAGGTGGGAGAGACCCAGTACTTC. This translates into CASSTRGEVGETQYF.

The chain combines TRBV5-1 with TRBJ1-4, with D perhaps TRBD1 (6 bases). Germline V lookup: CDR1 SGHRS, CDR2 YFSETQ. V shed 5 bases and J shed 3 bases, with 11 bases lying between them. CDR3 length: 14 amino acids. The CDR3 here is CASRSQGSNEKLFF. CDR3 coding DNA: TGCGCCAGCAGATCTCAGGGGTCTAATGAAAAACTGTTTTTT.

The chain employs TRBV6-1 and TRBJ2-5; D gene unclear. Trimming took 2 bases from V and 4 from J, leaving 11 bases between them. The CDR3 extends over 14 amino acids. From germline, CDR1 is MNHNS and CDR2 SASEGT. The chain's CDR3 is CASSERIVRETQYF. The CDR3 region has the DNA TGTGCCAGCAGTGAACGTATAGTCCGAGAGACCCAGTACTTC.

The rearrangement links TRBV10-3 to TRBJ2-1; tentatively, D is TRBD2 (5 bases). CDR1 is ENHRY and CDR2 is SYGVKD in the germline V gene. CDR3 size: 16 residues. V gave up 3 bases and J gave up 7 bases, with 19 bases separating them. The CDR3 bases are TGTGCCATCAGTGAACGCGAAGGTCGGAGGAGAAATGAGCAGTTCTTC. Protein product: CAISEREGRRRNEQFF.

The chain joins TRBV28 to TRBJ1-6; 10 bases line up with TRBD1. V gave up 7 bases and J gave up 5 bases; unmatched junction bases: 8. The CDR3 consists of 16 residues. CDR1 and CDR2 from the germline V gene are MDHEN and SYDVKM. CDR3 protein: CASTPPGTGDNSPLHF. The CDR3 nucleotides are TGTGCCAGCACCCCACCCGGGACAGGGGATAATTCACCCCTCCACTTT.

Only one count was recorded for this clone. The rearrangement joins TRBV27 to TRBJ1-3, with TRBD1 identical over 8 bases. This CDR3 is 15 amino acids long. V was clipped by 4 bases and J by 8 bases; unmatched bases: 10. CDR1 and CDR2 (germline): MNHEY, SMNVEV (reference sequence). The CDR3 DNA follows: TGTGCCAGCAGTTGGACAGGGCTGCCCGGGTACACCATATATTTT. It encodes CASSWTGLPGYTIYF.

This sequence joins TRBV30 and TRBJ1-1; D not resolved. V lost 4 bases, J lost 6 bases, and 9 bases lay in between. The V gene's germline CDR1 is GTSNPN and CDR2 SVGIG (reference sequence). The CDR3 is 11 residues long. This chain's CDR3 is CAWKGAPEAFF. The DNA of the CDR3 is TGTGCCTGGAAGGGAGCCCCTGAAGCTTTCTTT.

The chain links TRBV19 to TRBJ1-2; TRBD1 aligns across 9 bases. Germline trimming cut 3 bases from V and 6 bases from J; bases unmatched to any gene: 8. The germline gives CDR1 LNHDA, CDR2 SQIVND (reference sequence). CDR3 length: 15 residues. In nucleotides, the CDR3 is TGTGCCAGTAGTATCGGGGGACAGGGCAAAAATGGCTACACCTTC. Protein sequence: CASSIGGQGKNGYTF.

The chain has TRBV30 and TRBJ1-4, with 9 bases fitting TRBD1. Germline V CDR1 and CDR2: GTSNPN, SVGIG (reference sequence). The CDR3 is made up of 13 amino acids. The V and J ends lost 2 bases and 8 bases, in that order; junction bases with no gene match: 3. The CDR3 sequence: CAWSMDRGEKLFF. The CDR3 DNA is TGTGCCTGGAGTATGGACAGGGGCGAAAAACTGTTTTTT. The variable domain in full, with the rest retrieved from reference TRBV30 and TRBJ1-4, is SQTIHQWPATLVQPVGSPLSLECTVEGTSNPNLYWYRQAAGRGLQLLFYSVGIGQISSEVPQNLSASRPQDRQFILSSKKLLLSDSGFYLCAWSMDRGEKLFFGSGTQLSVL.

The chain employs TRBV29-1 and TRBJ1-1; D not resolved. Trimming cost V 4 bases and J 3 bases, with 15 bases left between them. This CDR3 comprises 14 residues. Germline CDR1 SQVTM, CDR2 ANQGSEA. The CDR3 DNA reads as TGCAGCGTTGCCCGGGGAGGAGGGTACACTGAAGCTTTCTTT. It is translated as CSVARGGGYTEAFF. Variable domain in full (rest from reference TRBV29-1 and TRBJ1-1): SAVISQKPSRDICQRGTSLTIQCQVDSQVTMMFWYRQQPGQSLTLIATANQGSEATYESGFVIDKFPISRPNLTFSTLTVSNMSPEDSSIYLCSVARGGGYTEAFFGQGTRLTVV.

Concerning this clone: A read error may produce the germline difference seen at one junction end. This chain joins TRBV7-7 and TRBJ2-1, with 14 positions matching TRBD2. CDR1 SSHAT and CDR2 FNYEAQ come from the germline V gene (reference sequence). This CDR3 has 16 residues. The CDR3 is CASSPGLAGGVPEQFF. The CDR3 nucleotides are TGTGCTAGCAGCCCCGGACTAGCGGGGGGAGTGCCTGAGCAGTTCTTC.

This chain joins TRBV12-5 and TRBJ2-1, with 8 nucleotides matching TRBD2. Germline V gene data show CDR1 as LGHNT and CDR2 as FRNRAP. J was trimmed by 0 bases and V by 1 base; bases with no gene match: 8. This CDR3 has 18 amino acids. The CDR3 sequence: CASGLDPWAGGSYNEQFF. The CDR3 region has the DNA TGTGCTAGTGGTTTGGACCCCTGGGCGGGGGGCTCCTACAATGAGCAGTTCTTC.